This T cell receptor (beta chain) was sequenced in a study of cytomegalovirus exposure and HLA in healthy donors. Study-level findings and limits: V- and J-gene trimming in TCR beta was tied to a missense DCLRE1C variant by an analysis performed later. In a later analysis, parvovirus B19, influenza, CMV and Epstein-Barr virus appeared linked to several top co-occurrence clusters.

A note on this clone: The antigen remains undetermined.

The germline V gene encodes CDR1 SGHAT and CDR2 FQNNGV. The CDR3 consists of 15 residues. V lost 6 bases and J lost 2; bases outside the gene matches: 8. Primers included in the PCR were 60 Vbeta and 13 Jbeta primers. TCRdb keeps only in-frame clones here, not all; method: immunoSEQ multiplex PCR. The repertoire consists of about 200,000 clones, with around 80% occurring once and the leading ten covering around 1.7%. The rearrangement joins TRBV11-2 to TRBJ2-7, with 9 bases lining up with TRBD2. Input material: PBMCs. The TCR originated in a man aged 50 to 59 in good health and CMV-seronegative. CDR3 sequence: CASSWEASGAYEQYF. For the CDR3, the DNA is TGTGCCAGCAGTTGGGAGGCTAGCGGGGCCTACGAGCAGTACTTC. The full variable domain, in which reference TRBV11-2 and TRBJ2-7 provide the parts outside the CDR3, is EAGVAQSPRYKIIEKRQSVAFWCNPISGHATLYWYQQILGQGPKLLIQFQNNGVVDDSQLPKDRFSAERLKGVDSTLKIQPAKLEDSAVYLCASSWEASGAYEQYFGPGTRLTVT.